These 32 T cell receptor beta chains were all obtained from the same sample, sequenced in a study of CXCR3 chemokines and chemotherapy response in bladder cancer. TCRdb called the PCR reads again in MiXCR, with one record for every CDR3 protein. The sample lists about 13,000 distinct CDR3 sequences, around 12% occurring once. The specimen was taken from a patient whose treatment included neoadjuvant chemotherapy. These receptors came from a human donor with bladder cancer that did not respond to neoadjuvant chemotherapy.

The chain uses TRBV6-2 or TRBV6-3 and TRBJ1-4; D uncertain. This CDR3 is 17 amino acids long. Germline V gene lookup returns CDR1 MNHEY and CDR2 SVGEGT. Between the trimmed V and J ends, which lost 2 bases and 8 bases, there was a span of 21 bases. The CDR3 loop is CASSYRGTVTSGEKLFF. DNA of the CDR3: TGTGCCAGCAGTTACCGGGGTACAGTAACCTCGGGGGAAAAACTGTTTTTT.

This clonotype was observed many times. This sequence joins TRBV6-5 and TRBJ1-2, with 7 bases fitting TRBD1. The trim removed 4 bases at V and 4 bases at J, leaving 3 bases unmatched. The CDR3 has 13 amino acids. The germline V gene encodes CDR1 MNHEY and CDR2 SVGAGI. The CDR3 DNA sequence: TGTGCCAGCAGTTTCAAGGGGGCCTATGGCTACACCTTC. Protein product: CASSFKGAYGYTF.

Comment on this clonotype: The likely explanation is a read error, given a far larger clone one base away. The chain couples TRBV6-6 to TRBJ1-3; 7 bases line up with TRBD1. This CDR3 is 15 amino acids long. V dropped 5 bases and J dropped 5; count of bases not matched to a gene: 9. Looked up from germline, CDR1 is MNHNY and CDR2 is SVGAGI (reference sequence). The CDR3 bases are TGTGCCAGCAGTGATGCGATGACAGGGCGAAACACCATATATTTT. This codes for CASSDAMTGRNTIYF.

This clonotype showed up many times. The rearrangement links TRBV6-1 to TRBJ1-1, with D tentatively TRBD1 (6 bases). Germline V gene sequence: CDR1 MNHNS, CDR2 SASEGT. The V end was cut by 7 bases, the J end by 8 bases, with 14 bases between. The CDR3 consists of 12 residues. The CDR3 DNA reads TGTGCCAGCACTGTACAGGGCCCGGAAGCTTTCTTT. Encoded protein: CASTVQGPEAFF.

This clonotype was seen a handful of times. The gene calls are TRBV18 and TRBJ1-3; 7 bases map to TRBD1. This CDR3 region has 17 residues. The ends lost 3 bases at V and 0 bases at J; junction bases unmatched: 8. From germline, CDR1 is KGHSH and CDR2 LQKENI. The CDR3 coding sequence is TGTGCCAGCTCACCCATCCCGGGACAGAACTCTGGAAACACCATATATTTT. Translating it yields CASSPIPGQNSGNTIYF.

The genes are TRBV7-9 and TRBJ2-2; D might be TRBD2 (5 bases). Trimming removed 9 bases at V and 5 bases at J, with 16 bases between. The CDR3 covers 14 residues. Germline V CDR1 and CDR2: SEHNR, FQNEAQ (reference sequence). CDR3 DNA: TGTGCCAGAAGCCTAAACCGGGGAACCGGGGAGCTGTTTTTT. This encodes CARSLNRGTGELFF.

This clonotype was detected ten times or more. The chain links TRBV30 to TRBJ2-2; the D gene is possibly TRBD2 (5 bases). V lost 3 bases and J 2 bases, leaving 7 bases between the germline ends. The CDR3 is 13 residues long. Germline lookup yields CDR1 GTSNPN and CDR2 SVGIG (reference sequence). This chain's CDR3 is CAWRAANTGELFF. CDR3 nucleotide sequence: TGTGCCTGGAGAGCGGCTAACACCGGGGAGCTGTTTTTT.

This clonotype was counted only a few times. V gene TRBV7-9 combines with J gene TRBJ2-5, with TRBD1 matching 7 bases. The CDR3 spans 15 residues. The germline gives CDR1 SEHNR, CDR2 FQNEAQ (reference sequence). Trimming cost V 3 bases and J 4 bases; bases outside gene matches: 8. This CDR3 is CASSFGTGEGETQYF. The CDR3 coding sequence is TGTGCCAGCAGCTTCGGAACAGGGGAAGGAGAGACCCAGTACTTC.

Comment on this clonotype: With a far larger clone one base away, a read error is the likely cause. This chain links TRBV27 with TRBJ2-1, with 10 bases fitting TRBD1. The CDR3 covers 15 residues. The V and J ends lost 5 bases and 6 bases, in that order; junction bases with no gene match: 7. Per germline, CDR1 MNHEY and CDR2 SMNVEV (reference sequence). In nucleotides, the CDR3 is TGTGCCAGCAGTGATCCGGGACAGGGGATCAATGAGCAGTTCTTC. This sequence encodes CASSDPGQGINEQFF.

This clonotype appeared once. CDR3 bases: TGCAGTGCTAGAAGGGGCGGAGGAAATAACGTCCTGACTTTC. The encoded protein is CSARRGGGNNVLTF. The chain uses TRBV20-1 and TRBJ2-6; D might be TRBD1 or TRBD2, each matching 5 bases. Germline V CDR1 and CDR2: DFQATT, SNEGSKA (reference sequence). The CDR3 totals 14 residues. Trimming stripped 2 bases from V and 10 bases from J, with 15 bases between.

The sample holds many counts of this clonotype. The V gene is TRBV6-5, the J gene TRBJ2-2, with D unresolved. V gave up 10 bases and J gave up 4 bases, with 10 bases separating them. Germline V gene data show CDR1 as MNHEY and CDR2 as SVGAGI. CDR3 length: 12 amino acids. The CDR3 nucleotides are TGTGCCATCCGGGCAGCCACCGGGGAGCTGTTTTTT. As protein: CAIRAATGELFF.

This clonotype is medium-sized (0.01 to 0.1%). The V call is TRBV19, the J call TRBJ2-1, with TRBD2 as a possible D gene (5 bases). The germline V and J ends were trimmed by 0 bases and 5 bases, with 14 bases remaining between them. Germline V gives CDR1 LNHDA, CDR2 SQIVND (reference sequence). The CDR3 is made up of 16 amino acids. CDR3 loop: CASSIEHATKDNEQFF. The DNA for the CDR3 is TGTGCCAGTAGTATAGAACACGCGACTAAGGACAATGAGCAGTTCTTC.

The chain has TRBV12-3 or TRBV12-4 and TRBJ2-1; tentative D call: TRBD1 (7 bases). Trimming removed 7 bases from V and 10 bases from J, with 14 bases in between. The CDR3 extends over 12 amino acids. CDR3 coding DNA: TGTGCCAGCACCCCGGCAGGGGGGGAGCAGTTCTTC. Translation gives CASTPAGGEQFF.

This clonotype occurred many times. V usage is TRBV6-1 and J usage is TRBJ2-7, with D perhaps given as TRBD1 or TRBD2 (5 bases each). Trimming took off 1 base at V and 6 bases at J, with 13 bases between the two ends. The CDR3 sequence is 14 residues long. Germline V gives CDR1 MNHNS, CDR2 SASEGT. DNA for the CDR3: TGTGCCAGCAGTGAAGTGGGGCAGAGGGGCGAGCAGTACTTC. Encoded protein: CASSEVGQRGEQYF.

In its sample, this clonotype is large. The CDR3 coding sequence is TGTGCCAGTAGTACGACTAGCAGCTCCTACAATGAGCAGTTCTTC. Translating gives CASSTTSSSYNEQFF. The rearrangement joins TRBV19 to TRBJ2-1; 7 bases are shared with TRBD2. Germline-derived CDR1 and CDR2 are LNHDA and SQIVND (reference sequence). J was trimmed by 0 bases and V by 4 bases; bases with no gene match: 3. CDR3 size: 15 residues.

The gene calls are TRBV20-1 and TRBJ1-2, with 11 bases that match TRBD1. Germline trimming cut 4 bases from V and 6 bases from J; bases unmatched to any gene: 7. This CDR3 has 14 residues. CDR1 DFQATT and CDR2 SNEGSKA come from the germline V gene (reference sequence). As DNA, the CDR3 is TGCAGTGCTACCTGGACAGGGGGCGCAGATGGCTACACCTTC. It is translated as CSATWTGGADGYTF.

The chain is built from TRBV20-1 and TRBJ1-1; D might be TRBD1 (6 bases). The V gene's germline CDR1 is DFQATT and CDR2 SNEGSKA (reference sequence). V gave up 2 bases and J gave up 5 bases, with 12 bases separating them. This CDR3 is built from 13 residues. CDR3 amino acids: CSARSGVRTEAFF. DNA of the CDR3: TGCAGTGCTAGATCAGGGGTTCGGACTGAAGCTTTCTTT.

Ten or more counts support this clonotype. The J gene is TRBJ1-1, the V gene TRBV12-3 or TRBV12-4; D ambiguous. V dropped 6 bases and J dropped 5 bases, with 7 bases sitting between them. CDR3 size: 11 residues. CDR3 loop: CASSLGTEAFF. The CDR3 region has the DNA TGTGCCAGCAGCCTGGGGACTGAAGCTTTCTTT.

This clonotype was observed many times. In DNA, the CDR3 is TGTGCCAGCAGCCCAACATACTCTGGAAACACCATATATTTT. Its protein is CASSPTYSGNTIYF. The chain carries TRBV5-6 and TRBJ1-3; D gene unclear. Looked up from germline, CDR1 is SGHDT and CDR2 is YYEEEE. V was shortened by 4 bases and J by 0 bases, with 8 bases between the two germline ends. There are 14 residues in the CDR3.

A few counts support this clonotype. The gene calls are TRBV7-9 and TRBJ1-2; 7 bases agree with TRBD1. The CDR3 covers 15 residues. Germline CDR1 SEHNR, CDR2 FQNEAQ (reference sequence). V shed 3 bases and J 0 bases; nucleotides not matched to a gene: 4. Written as DNA, the CDR3 is TGTGCCAGCAGCTTCGGACAGGCAGCTAACTATGGCTACACCTTC. Translated, it gives CASSFGQAANYGYTF. Complete variable domain (other parts from reference TRBV7-9 and TRBJ1-2): DTGVSQNPRHKITKRGQNVTFRCDPISEHNRLYWYRQTLGQGPEFLTYFQNEAQLEKSRLLSDRFSAERPKGSFSTLEIQRTEQGDSAMYLCASSFGQAANYGYTFGSGTRLTVV.

The sample holds many counts of this clonotype. V and J are TRBV27 and TRBJ2-1; D is possibly TRBD1 (5 bases). The CDR3 consists of 17 residues. V was pared by 2 bases and J by 2 bases, with 16 bases between. CDR1 is MNHEY and CDR2 is SMNVEV in the germline V gene (reference sequence). The CDR3, as DNA: TGTGCCAGCAGTTTAAAAGGGCAGGGAAGGACCTACAATGAGCAGTTCTTC. It yields the protein CASSLKGQGRTYNEQFF.

This clonotype was seen a single time. Just one base apart from a much larger clone, this may be a read error. Here the CDR3 reads CASSPGGGSNQPQHF. The CDR3 coding sequence is TGTGCCAGCTCACCGGGAGGAGGGAGCAATCAGCCCCAGCATTTT. The J gene is TRBJ1-5, the V gene TRBV7-9; D unclear. The CDR3 is 15 residues long. Germline assignment: CDR1 SEHNR and CDR2 FQNEAQ (reference sequence). Trimming left V 8 bases short and J 1 base short, with 15 bases between.

This clonotype was observed at least ten times. This chain joins TRBV2 and TRBJ1-1; D ambiguous. V was trimmed by 7 bases and J by 5 bases, leaving 17 bases between them. This CDR3 comprises 14 residues. CDR1 and CDR2 (germline): SNHLY, FYNNEI. DNA of the CDR3: TGTGCCAGCAATCTCGGGCCCGGGGAAACTGAAGCTTTCTTT. This translates into CASNLGPGETEAFF.

Comments on this clonotype: This may come from a read error, since a much larger clone is one base off. The gene calls are TRBV15 and TRBJ1-5; no clear D gene. Per germline, CDR1 LNHNV and CDR2 YYDKDF (reference sequence). This CDR3 has 17 amino acids. CDR3 sequence (DNA): TGTGCCACCAGCAGAGATCGGGCTTCTTCGAGCAATCAGCCCCTGCATTTT. Translated: CATSRDRASSSNQPLHF.

The genes are TRBV14 and TRBJ2-7; no clear D. Germline V gives CDR1 SGHDN, CDR2 FVKESK. The CDR3 runs to 15 residues. Trimming removed 0 bases from V and 2 bases from J, with 11 bases in between. CDR3 nucleotide sequence: TGTGCCAGCAGCCAAGATGAAGCGTTGCCCTACGAGCAGTACTTC. As protein: CASSQDEALPYEQYF. Combining the CDR3 with reference TRBV14 and TRBJ2-7 gives the whole variable domain EAGVTQFPSHSVIEKGQTVTLRCDPISGHDNLYWYRRVMGKEIKFLLHFVKESKQDESGMPNNRFLAERTGGTYSTLKVQPAELEDSGVYFCASSQDEALPYEQYFGPGTRLTVT.

This clonotype has at least ten counts. J is TRBJ2-7 and V is TRBV6-1, with TRBD1 matching over 9 bases. The CDR3 contains 12 residues. With 6 bases clipped from V and 6 bases from J, the junction kept 3 bases outside the gene matches. Looked up from germline, CDR1 is MNHNS and CDR2 is SASEGT. Here the CDR3 reads CASRGQGTEQYF. The CDR3 coding sequence is TGTGCCAGCAGGGGACAGGGTACCGAGCAGTACTTC.

This clonotype was detected ten times or more. The V gene is TRBV6-1, the J gene TRBJ1-4, with 9 bases aligning to TRBD1. Looked up from germline, CDR1 is MNHNS and CDR2 is SASEGT. This CDR3 contains 15 residues. Trimming took 6 bases from V and 8 from J; bases not matched to a gene: 10. The chain's CDR3 is CASRFRGTGREKLFF. In DNA form, the CDR3 reads TGTGCCAGCAGATTCAGGGGGACAGGGCGGGAAAAACTGTTTTTT.

This clonotype was seen at least ten times. The rearrangement links TRBV15 to TRBJ1-2, with 9 bases that match TRBD1. Germline CDR1 is LNHNV and CDR2 is YYDKDF (reference sequence). Losses at the gene ends were 2 bases for V and 8 bases for J; bases not matched to a gene: 6. The CDR3 covers 14 residues. The CDR3 DNA sequence: TGTGCCACCAGCAGACACCGGGACAGGGCAGGCTACACCTTC. This sequence encodes CATSRHRDRAGYTF.

This clonotype was observed a handful of times. This rearrangement joins TRBV6-1 to TRBJ1-4, with 7 bases aligning to TRBD1. V shed 9 bases, J shed 10 bases, and the junction held 17 bases outside the gene matches. The CDR3 extends over 15 amino acids. In germline, CDR1 is MNHNS, CDR2 SASEGT. The chain's CDR3 is CARKRDSGWGRKLFF. The CDR3 DNA follows: TGTGCCAGGAAGCGGGACAGCGGGTGGGGGAGAAAACTGTTTTTT.

The rearrangement uses TRBV11-2 and TRBJ2-5, with D perhaps matching TRBD1 or TRBD2 (6 bases each). Per the germline V gene, CDR1 is SGHAT and CDR2 is FQNNGV. V lost 5 bases and J lost 4, with 14 bases in between. The CDR3 covers 14 residues. The chain's CDR3 is CASSPERGVETQYF. The CDR3 nucleotides read TGTGCCAGCAGCCCCGAGAGGGGGGTAGAGACCCAGTACTTC.

In its sample, this clonotype was seen many times. The rearrangement uses TRBV5-5 and TRBJ2-2; TRBD1 matches at 9 bases. Germline V gene sequence: CDR1 SGHKS, CDR2 YYEKEE (reference sequence). This CDR3 contains 15 residues. The V segment lost 4 bases and the J segment 8 bases; nucleotides outside the gene matches: 9. The CDR3 DNA follows: TGTGCCAGCAGCGCACAACAGGGGGCCGAGGGGGAGCTGTTTTTT. It encodes CASSAQQGAEGELFF.

This clonotype showed up many times. CDR3 in amino acids: CASSFTGNTEAFF. Here the CDR3 DNA reads TGTGCCAGCAGCTTCACAGGGAACACTGAAGCTTTCTTT. The chain links TRBV7-2 to TRBJ1-1; a possible D gene is TRBD1 (5 bases). Trimming removed 3 bases at V and 1 base at J, with 6 bases between. The CDR3 is 13 residues long. Germline V CDR1 and CDR2: SGHTA, FQGNSA.